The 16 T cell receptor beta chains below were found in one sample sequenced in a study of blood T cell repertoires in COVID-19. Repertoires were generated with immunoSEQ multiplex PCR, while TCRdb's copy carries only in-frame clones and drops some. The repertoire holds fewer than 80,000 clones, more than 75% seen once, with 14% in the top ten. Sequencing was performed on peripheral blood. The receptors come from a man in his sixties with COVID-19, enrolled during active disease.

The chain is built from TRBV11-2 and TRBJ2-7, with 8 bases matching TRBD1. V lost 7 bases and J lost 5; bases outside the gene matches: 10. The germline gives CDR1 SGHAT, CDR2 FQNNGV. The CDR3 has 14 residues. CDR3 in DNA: TGTGCCAGCACTCCCGGGACAGGTCACCACGAGCAGTACTTC. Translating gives CASTPGTGHHEQYF.

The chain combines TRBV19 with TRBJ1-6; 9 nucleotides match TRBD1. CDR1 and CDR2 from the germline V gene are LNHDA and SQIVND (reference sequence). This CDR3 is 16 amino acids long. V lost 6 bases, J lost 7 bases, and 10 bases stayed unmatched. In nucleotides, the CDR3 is TGTGCCAGTAGCCGACAGGGGGGATGGACCAATTCACCCCTCCACTTT. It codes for CASSRQGGWTNSPLHF.

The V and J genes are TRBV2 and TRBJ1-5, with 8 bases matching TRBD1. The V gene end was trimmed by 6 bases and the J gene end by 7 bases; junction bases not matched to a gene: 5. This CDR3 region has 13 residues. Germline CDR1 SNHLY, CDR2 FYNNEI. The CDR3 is CASRTGEVQPQHF. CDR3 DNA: TGTGCCAGCAGGACAGGGGAGGTACAGCCCCAGCATTTT.

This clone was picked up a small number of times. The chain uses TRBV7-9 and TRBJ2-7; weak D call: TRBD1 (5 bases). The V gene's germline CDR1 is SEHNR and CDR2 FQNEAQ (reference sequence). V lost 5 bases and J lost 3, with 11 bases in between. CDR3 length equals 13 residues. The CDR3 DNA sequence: TGTGCCAGCAGCCCCCAGGGCGGCTACGAGCAGTACTTC. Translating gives CASSPQGGYEQYF.

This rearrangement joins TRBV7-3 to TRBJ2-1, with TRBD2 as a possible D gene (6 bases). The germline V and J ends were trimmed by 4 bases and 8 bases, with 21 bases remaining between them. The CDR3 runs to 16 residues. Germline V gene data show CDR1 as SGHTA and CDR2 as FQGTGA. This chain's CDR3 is CASSYTPGLPRDEQFF. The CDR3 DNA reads TGTGCCAGCAGCTATACACCGGGACTCCCTCGGGATGAGCAGTTCTTC.

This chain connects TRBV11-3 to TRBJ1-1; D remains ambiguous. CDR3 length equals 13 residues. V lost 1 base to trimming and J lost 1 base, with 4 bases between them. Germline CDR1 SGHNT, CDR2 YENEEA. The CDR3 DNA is TGTGCCAGCAGCTTAGTAGCGAACACTGAAGCTTTCTTT. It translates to CASSLVANTEAFF. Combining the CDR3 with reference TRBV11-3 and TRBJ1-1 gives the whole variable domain EAGVVQSPRYKIIEKKQPVAFWCNPISGHNTLYWYLQNLGQGPELLIRYENEEAVDDSQLPKDRFSAERLKGVDSTLKIQPAELGDSAVYLCASSLVANTEAFFGQGTRLTVV.

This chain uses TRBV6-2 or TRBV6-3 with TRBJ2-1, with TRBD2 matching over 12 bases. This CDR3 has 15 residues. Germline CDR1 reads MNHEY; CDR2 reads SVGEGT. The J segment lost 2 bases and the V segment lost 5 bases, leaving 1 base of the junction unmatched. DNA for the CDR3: TGTGCCAGCAGTCGACTAGCGGGGGCCTACAATGAGCAGTTCTTC. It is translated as CASSRLAGAYNEQFF.

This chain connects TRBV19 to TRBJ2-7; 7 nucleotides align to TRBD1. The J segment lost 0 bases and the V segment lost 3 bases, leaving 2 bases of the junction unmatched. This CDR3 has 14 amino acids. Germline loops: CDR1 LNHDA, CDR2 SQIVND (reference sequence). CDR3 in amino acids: CASSMTGPSYEQYF. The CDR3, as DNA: TGTGCCAGTAGTATGACAGGGCCCTCCTACGAGCAGTACTTC.

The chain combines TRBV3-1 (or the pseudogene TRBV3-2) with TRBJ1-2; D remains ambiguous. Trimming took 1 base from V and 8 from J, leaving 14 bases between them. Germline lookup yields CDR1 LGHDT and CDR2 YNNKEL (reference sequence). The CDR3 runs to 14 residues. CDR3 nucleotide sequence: TGTGCCAGCAGCCAAGCGCGCTCTGTATACGGCTACACCTTC. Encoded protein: CASSQARSVYGYTF.

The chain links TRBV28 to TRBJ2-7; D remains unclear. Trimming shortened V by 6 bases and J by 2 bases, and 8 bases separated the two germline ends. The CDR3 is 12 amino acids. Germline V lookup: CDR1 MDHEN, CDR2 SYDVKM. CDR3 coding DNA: TGTGCCAGCAGCTCGAGCGCCTACGAGCAGTACTTC. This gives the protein CASSSSAYEQYF.

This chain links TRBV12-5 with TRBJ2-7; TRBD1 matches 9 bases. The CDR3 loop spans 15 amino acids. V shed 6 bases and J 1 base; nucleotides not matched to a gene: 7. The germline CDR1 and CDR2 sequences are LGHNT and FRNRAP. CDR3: CASGGGTGSSYEQYF. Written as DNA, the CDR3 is TGTGCTAGTGGCGGAGGGACAGGGTCATCCTACGAGCAGTACTTC.

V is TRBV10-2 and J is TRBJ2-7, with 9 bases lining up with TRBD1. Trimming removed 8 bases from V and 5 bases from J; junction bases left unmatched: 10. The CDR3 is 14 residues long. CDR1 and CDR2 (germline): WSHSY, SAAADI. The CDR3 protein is CASGHRDRVDEQYF. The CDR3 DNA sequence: TGCGCCAGCGGGCACCGGGACAGGGTCGACGAGCAGTACTTC.

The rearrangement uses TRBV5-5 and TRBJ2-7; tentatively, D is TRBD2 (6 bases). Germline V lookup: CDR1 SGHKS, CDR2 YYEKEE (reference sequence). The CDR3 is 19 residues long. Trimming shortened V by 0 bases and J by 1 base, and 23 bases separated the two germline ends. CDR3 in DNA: TGTGCCAGCAGCTTGGGGGTCACACCGCGGGGTTGGGTATCCTACGAGCAGTACTTC. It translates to CASSLGVTPRGWVSYEQYF.

CDR3 sequence reads: CASSRTTGRNGNTIYF. The CDR3 DNA reads as TGTGCCAGCAGCCGCACTACAGGCCGCAATGGAAACACCATATATTTT. The chain carries TRBV3-1 (or the pseudogene TRBV3-2) and TRBJ1-3; tentatively, D is TRBD1 (5 bases). V shed 4 bases and J shed 3 bases, with 16 bases lying between them. The CDR3 covers 16 residues. The germline gives CDR1 LGHDT, CDR2 YNNKEL (reference sequence).

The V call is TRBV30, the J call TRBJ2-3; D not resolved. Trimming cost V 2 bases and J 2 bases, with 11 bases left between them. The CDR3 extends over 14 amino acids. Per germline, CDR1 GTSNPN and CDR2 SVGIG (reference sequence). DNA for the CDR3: TGTGCCTGGAGTCTAGGAATGGTCACAGATACGCAGTATTTT. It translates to CAWSLGMVTDTQYF.

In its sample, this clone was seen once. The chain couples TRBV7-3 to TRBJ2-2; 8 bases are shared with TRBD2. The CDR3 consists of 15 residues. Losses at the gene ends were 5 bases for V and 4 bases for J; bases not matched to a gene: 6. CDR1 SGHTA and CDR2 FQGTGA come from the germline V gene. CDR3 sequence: CASSPGTRATGELFF. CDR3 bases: TGTGCCAGCAGCCCCGGGACTAGGGCCACCGGGGAGCTGTTTTTT.